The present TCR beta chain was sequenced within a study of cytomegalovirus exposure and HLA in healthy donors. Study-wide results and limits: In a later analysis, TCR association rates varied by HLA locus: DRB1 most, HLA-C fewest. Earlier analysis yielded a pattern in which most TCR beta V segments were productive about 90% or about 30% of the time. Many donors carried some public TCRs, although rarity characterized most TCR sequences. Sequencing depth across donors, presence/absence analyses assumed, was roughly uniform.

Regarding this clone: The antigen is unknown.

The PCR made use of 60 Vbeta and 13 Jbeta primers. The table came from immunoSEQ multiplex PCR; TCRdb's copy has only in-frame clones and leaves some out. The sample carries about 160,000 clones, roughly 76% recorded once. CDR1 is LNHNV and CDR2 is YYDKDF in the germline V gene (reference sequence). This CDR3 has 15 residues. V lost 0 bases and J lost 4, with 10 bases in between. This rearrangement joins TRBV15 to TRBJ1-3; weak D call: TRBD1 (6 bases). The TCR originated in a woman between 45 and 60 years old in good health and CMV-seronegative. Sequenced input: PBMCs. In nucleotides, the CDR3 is TGTGCCACCAGCAGAGATCCAGGGGAAGGAAACACCATATATTTT. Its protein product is CATSRDPGEGNTIYF.